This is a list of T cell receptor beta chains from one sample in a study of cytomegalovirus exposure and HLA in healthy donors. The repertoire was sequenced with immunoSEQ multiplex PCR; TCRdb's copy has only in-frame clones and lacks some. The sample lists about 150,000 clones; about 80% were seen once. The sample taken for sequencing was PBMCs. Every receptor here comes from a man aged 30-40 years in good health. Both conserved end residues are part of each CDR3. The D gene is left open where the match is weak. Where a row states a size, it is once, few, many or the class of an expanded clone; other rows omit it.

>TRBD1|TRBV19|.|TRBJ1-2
TGTGCCAGTAGTGGGGCCTCGACAGGGTTTCGGGGCTACACCTTC
CASSGASTGFRGYTF
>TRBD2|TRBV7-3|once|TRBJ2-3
TGTGCCAGCAGCTTAGGGGCTAGCGGACTCACAGATACGCAGTATTTT
CASSLGASGLTDTQYF
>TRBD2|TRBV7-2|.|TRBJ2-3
TGTGCCAGCAGCCACTACCCGGGACTAGCGGTAGATACGCAGTATTTT
CASSHYPGLAVDTQYF
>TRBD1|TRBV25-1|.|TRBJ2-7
TGTGCCAGCAGTGAACAGGGGGCGAGCTCCTACGAGCAGTACTTC
CASSEQGASSYEQYF
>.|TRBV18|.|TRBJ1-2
TGTGCCAGCTCACCACAGGCGGGGCGTGACTATGGCTACACCTTC
CASSPQAGRDYGYTF
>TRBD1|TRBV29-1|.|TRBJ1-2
TGCAGCGCTACGGGACAGAACTATGGCTACACCTTC
CSATGQNYGYTF
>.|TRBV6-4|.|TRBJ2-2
TGTGCCAGCACCGACGGGGACACCGGGGAGCTGTTTTTT
CASTDGDTGELFF
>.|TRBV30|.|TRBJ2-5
TGTGCCCAGGGCAGGTCAGCTGCCCAGTACTTC
CAQGRSAAQYF
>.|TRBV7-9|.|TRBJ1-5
TGTGCCAGCAGCCACCGGGGGGGGGAAGGTCAGCCCCAGCATTTT
CASSHRGGEGQPQHF
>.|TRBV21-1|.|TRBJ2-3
TGTGCCAGCAGCCCCCTTCATCCTAGCGATTACACAGATACGCAGTATTTT
CASSPLHPSDYTDTQYF
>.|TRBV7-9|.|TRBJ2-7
TGTGCCAGCAGCTTAGCGCTGGTTGAGTTGGGGGAGGTAGAGCAGTACTTC
CASSLALVELGEVEQYF
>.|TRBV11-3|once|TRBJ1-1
TGTGCCAGCAGCCGATCCCCAGGGAACACTGAAGCTTTCTTT
CASSRSPGNTEAFF
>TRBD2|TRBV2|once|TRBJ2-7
TGTGCCAGCGAGGGACTAGCGGGATCTAGCTCTTATTCCTACGAGCAGTACTTC
CASEGLAGSSSYSYEQYF
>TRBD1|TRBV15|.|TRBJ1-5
TGTGCCACCAGCACAAGACAGGGTACGAGCAATCAGCCCCAGCATTTT
CATSTRQGTSNQPQHF
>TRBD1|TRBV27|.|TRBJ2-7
TGTGCCAGCAGTTTGGGACAGGGGGGTCCCGAGCAGTACTTC
CASSLGQGGPEQYF
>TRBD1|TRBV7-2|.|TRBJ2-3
TGTGCCAGCAGCTTCACAGGGGGTGACGCAGATACGCAGTATTTT
CASSFTGGDADTQYF
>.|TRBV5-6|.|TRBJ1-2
TGTGCCAGCAGCCCGGTCGGGGGTGGAGGCTACACCTTC
CASSPVGGGGYTF
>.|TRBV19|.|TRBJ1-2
TGTGCCAGTAGTATCGGAAAGGGAGATGGCTACACCTTC
CASSIGKGDGYTF
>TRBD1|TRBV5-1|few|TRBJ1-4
TGCGCCAGCAGCGTAACCGGGACAGGGGGTGCCAATGAAAAACTGTTTTTT
CASSVTGTGGANEKLFF
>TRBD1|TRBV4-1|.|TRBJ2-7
TGCGCCAGCAGCCAAGGACAGGGGGACTACGAGCAGTACTTC
CASSQGQGDYEQYF
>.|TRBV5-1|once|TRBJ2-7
TGCGCCAGCAGCTATGCGGGCTACGAGCAGTACTTC
CASSYAGYEQYF
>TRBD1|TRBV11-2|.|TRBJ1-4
TGTGCCAGCAGCCCAAGGGGGCGCAAACTGTTTTTT
CASSPRGRKLFF
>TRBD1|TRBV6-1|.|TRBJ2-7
TGTGCCAGCAGTACGGACAGGGCCAGCTCCTACGAGCAGTACTTC
CASSTDRASSYEQYF
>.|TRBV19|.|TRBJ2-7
TGTGCCAGTAGTATATCAGGGCCCTACGAGCAGTACTTC
CASSISGPYEQYF
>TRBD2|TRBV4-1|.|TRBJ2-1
TGCGCCAGCAGCCCCCAGCGGGAGTTAAATGAGCAGTTCTTC
CASSPQRELNEQFF
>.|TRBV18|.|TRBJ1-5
TGTGCCAGCTCACCAACGGGGAGGGAGGGGAATCAGCCCCAGCATTTT
CASSPTGREGNQPQHF